One sample yielded the 26 T cell receptor beta chains listed below, sequenced in a study of patients and donors after allogeneic stem cell transplantation. TCRdb fed the RT-PCR reads into MiXCR, producing one record per CDR3 protein. The sample lists roughly 960,000 distinct CDR3 sequences; roughly 18% were seen once. Sequenced material: blood, either unsorted or a sorted T cell fraction (not recorded which). These receptors were obtained from a human donor who was either an allogeneic HSCT recipient or a stem cell or donor lymphocyte infusion donor (not recorded which). It is not recorded whose cells these are; they may come from a transplant donor.

This clonotype was counted only a few times. The CDR3 sequence: CASSLADGSYEQYF. CDR3 bases: TGTGCCAGCAGCTTAGCGGACGGTTCCTACGAGCAGTACTTC. This chain uses TRBV7-6 with TRBJ2-7; no firm D call. Germline V gene sequence: CDR1 SGHVS, CDR2 FNYEAQ. V lost 0 bases and J lost 1, with 7 bases in between. CDR3 length: 14 residues.

This clonotype was seen a few times. The chain combines TRBV24-1 with TRBJ2-3; TRBD2 aligns across 10 bases. Germline values: CDR1 KGHDR, CDR2 SFDVKD. V was pared by 4 bases and J by 1 base, with 4 bases of the junction left unmatched. The CDR3 has 16 amino acids. The CDR3 nucleotides read TGTGCCACCAGTGACCCCGGGACTAGCGGCACAGATACGCAGTATTTT. Amino acids: CATSDPGTSGTDTQYF.

The table lists this clonotype with a few counts. CDR3 in amino acids: CASSTPFRLAGGKETQYF. The CDR3, as DNA: TGTGCCAGCAGCACACCCTTCCGACTAGCGGGGGGGAAAGAGACCCAGTACTTC. The rearrangement links TRBV5-6 to TRBJ2-5, with TRBD2 matching over 14 bases. The CDR3 is 18 residues long. The trim removed 4 bases at V and 3 bases at J, leaving 11 bases unmatched. CDR1 and CDR2 (germline): SGHDT, YYEEEE.

This clonotype was detected many times. The chain combines TRBV5-1 with TRBJ2-7; the match to TRBD1 covers 8 bases. V lost 3 bases, J lost 0 bases, and 5 bases stayed unmatched. In germline, CDR1 is SGHRS, CDR2 YFSETQ. The CDR3 is 15 amino acids. DNA for the CDR3: TGCGCCAGCAGCTACGGACAGGGAAGCTCCTACGAGCAGTACTTC. Translated: CASSYGQGSSYEQYF.

J is TRBJ1-3 and V is TRBV7-9; perhaps TRBD1 as D (6 bases). V lost 5 bases, J lost 5 bases, and 16 bases lay in between. The CDR3 extends over 15 amino acids. Germline V gene data show CDR1 as SEHNR and CDR2 as FQNEAQ (reference sequence). The CDR3: CASSRSGGQRNTIYF. The CDR3 DNA reads as TGTGCCAGCAGCCGAAGTGGGGGGCAGAGAAACACCATATATTTT.

The sample holds a few counts of this clonotype. The V call is TRBV3-1, the J call TRBJ2-1, with D possibly being TRBD1 or TRBD2 (6 bases each). This CDR3 comprises 18 residues. With 2 bases removed from V and 4 bases from J, the gap between germline ends came to 21 bases. Per the germline V gene, CDR1 is LGHDT and CDR2 is YNNKEL (reference sequence). The CDR3 sequence is CASSQSRTGGIKYNEQFF. CDR3 bases: TGTGCCAGCAGCCAAAGCCGCACCGGGGGCATAAAATACAATGAGCAGTTCTTC.

The table lists this clonotype with a few counts. This chain uses TRBV2 with TRBJ2-3; D gene unclear. Germline assignment: CDR1 SNHLY and CDR2 FYNNEI. The CDR3 sequence is 14 residues long. Trimming stripped 6 bases from V and 2 bases from J, with 12 bases between. In nucleotides, the CDR3 is TGTGCCAGCAGGTCCGGGCCCAACACAGATACGCAGTATTTT. Translated, it gives CASRSGPNTDTQYF.

This clonotype has just a few counts. The chain has TRBV12-3 or TRBV12-4 and TRBJ2-5; 11 nucleotides agree with TRBD1. V was pared by 7 bases and J by 3 bases, with 10 bases of the junction left unmatched. CDR3 length equals 16 residues. This chain's CDR3 is CASTTGTGGLEETQYF. DNA of the CDR3: TGTGCCAGCACCACTGGGACAGGGGGACTCGAAGAGACCCAGTACTTC.

V is TRBV3-1 and J is TRBJ1-3; D may be TRBD1 (5 bases). The germline V gene has CDR1 LGHDT and CDR2 YNNKEL (reference sequence). This CDR3 comprises 14 residues. V was clipped by 4 bases and J by 3 bases, with 10 bases between them. This chain's CDR3 is CASSRKGDGNTIYF. DNA for the CDR3: TGTGCCAGCAGCCGAAAAGGGGATGGAAACACCATATATTTT.

The V call is TRBV15, the J call TRBJ1-4; tentatively, D is TRBD1 (6 bases). Germline V gene sequence: CDR1 LNHNV, CDR2 YYDKDF (reference sequence). CDR3 length equals 16 residues. V lost 7 bases, J lost 0 bases, and 15 bases lay in between. CDR3 coding DNA: TGTGCCACCAACGACAAGAGGGGGGCAACTAATGAAAAACTGTTTTTT. This encodes CATNDKRGATNEKLFF. Full variable domain (outside the CDR3, taken from reference TRBV15 and TRBJ1-4): DAMVIQNPRYQVTQFGKPVTLSCSQTLNHNVMYWYQQKSSQAPKLLFHYYDKDFNNEADTPDNFQSRRPNTSFCFLDIRSPGLGDTAMYLCATNDKRGATNEKLFFGSGTQLSVL.

The chain is built from TRBV7-2 and TRBJ2-1; 11 bases fit TRBD2. V shed 5 bases, J shed 8 bases, and the junction held 11 bases outside the gene matches. The germline gives CDR1 SGHTA, CDR2 FQGNSA. The CDR3 contains 16 residues. The CDR3 region has the DNA TGTGCCAGCAGCGTTCAACTAGCGGGAGACGGGTATGAGCAGTTCTTC. Protein sequence: CASSVQLAGDGYEQFF.

DNA for the CDR3: TGCAGTGCTAGAGATTTTCAGGCCGGCAGGAATGAGCAGTTCTTC. Its protein is CSARDFQAGRNEQFF. J is TRBJ2-1 and V is TRBV20-1; D unresolved. The V gene lost 0 bases and the J gene lost 7 bases, with 16 bases spanning the gap. From germline, CDR1 is DFQATT and CDR2 SNEGSKA (reference sequence). This CDR3 has 15 residues.

The chain carries TRBV29-1 and TRBJ1-1; TRBD1 might be the D (5 bases). The ends were cut back, 7 bases at V and 5 bases at J, with 11 bases in the middle. The CDR3 is 11 amino acids. Germline CDR1 reads SQVTM; CDR2 reads ANQGSEA. CDR3 residues: CSAGGGTEAFF. Here the CDR3 DNA reads TGCAGCGCGGGGGGGGGGACTGAAGCTTTCTTT.

The chain combines TRBV12-5 with TRBJ2-1; D is perhaps TRBD1 or TRBD2 (5 bases each). V gave up 5 bases and J gave up 7 bases, with 21 bases separating them. This CDR3 region has 16 residues. CDR1 LGHNT and CDR2 FRNRAP come from the germline V gene. The CDR3 reads CASGDYGGASMNEQFF. The CDR3 DNA sequence: TGTGCTAGTGGTGATTATGGGGGAGCCAGTATGAATGAGCAGTTCTTC.

To note about this clonotype: Since a much larger clone is just one base distant, this may be a read error. The chain has TRBV7-8 and TRBJ2-3; 7 bases align to TRBD1. The CDR3 runs 15 residues. V dropped 1 base and J dropped 4; count of bases not matched to a gene: 5. Germline CDR1 and CDR2: SGHVS and FQNEAQ. The CDR3 reads CASSLVPTGPDTQYF. The CDR3 coding sequence is TGTGCCAGCAGCTTAGTGCCGACAGGGCCAGATACGCAGTATTTT.

This clonotype turned up a few times. This chain links TRBV5-1 with TRBJ2-5; 7 nucleotides match TRBD2. The CDR3 spans 14 residues. V trimming: 0 bases; J trimming: 3 bases; junction bases outside the gene matches: 2. Germline V gene data show CDR1 as SGHRS and CDR2 as YFSETQ. CDR3 in DNA: TGCGCCAGCAGCTTGGAAGGGACTAAAGAGACCCAGTACTTC. It codes for CASSLEGTKETQYF. Supplemented by reference TRBV5-1 and TRBJ2-5, the full variable domain reads KAGVTQTPRYLIKTRGQQVTLSCSPISGHRSVSWYQQTPGQGLQFLFEYFSETQRNKGNFPGRFSGRQFSNSRSEMNVSTLELGDSALYLCASSLEGTKETQYFGPGTRLLVL.

This clonotype was seen a handful of times. This chain links TRBV20-1 with TRBJ2-2; D call uncertain. Germline values: CDR1 DFQATT, CDR2 SNEGSKA (reference sequence). This CDR3 contains 14 residues. With 2 bases removed from V and 2 bases from J, the gap between germline ends came to 9 bases. CDR3 in amino acids: CSARNRINTGELFF. CDR3 sequence (DNA): TGCAGTGCTAGAAACCGTATTAACACCGGGGAGCTGTTTTTT.

There are many counts of this clonotype. The chain has TRBV5-1 and TRBJ1-3, with D tentatively TRBD1 (5 bases). From germline, CDR1 is SGHRS and CDR2 YFSETQ. This CDR3 is 16 amino acids long. Trimming left V 4 bases short and J 0 bases short, with 14 bases between. The CDR3 sequence is CASSPTTRDSGNTIYF. Written as DNA, the CDR3 is TGCGCCAGCAGCCCGACCACCAGGGACTCTGGAAACACCATATATTTT.

This clonotype was seen a few times. The chain recombines TRBV2 with TRBJ2-1, with 7 bases aligning to TRBD1. Germline V gives CDR1 SNHLY, CDR2 FYNNEI. Trimming removed 6 bases from V and 4 bases from J; junction bases left unmatched: 6. The CDR3 loop spans 14 amino acids. The CDR3 here is CASRLQGYYNEQFF. CDR3 bases: TGTGCCAGCAGGTTACAGGGGTATTACAATGAGCAGTTCTTC. The whole variable domain, filled in from reference TRBV2 and TRBJ2-1, reads EPEVTQTPSHQVTQMGQEVILRCVPISNHLYFYWYRQILGQKVEFLVSFYNNEISEKSEIFDDQFSVERPDGSNFTLKIRSTKLEDSAMYFCASRLQGYYNEQFFGPGTRLTVL.

This clonotype has a handful of counts. J is TRBJ2-3 and V is TRBV24-1; TRBD2 aligns across 7 bases. CDR3 size: 17 residues. Germline trimming cut 5 bases from V and 4 bases from J; bases unmatched to any gene: 14. Germline CDR1 and CDR2: KGHDR and SFDVKD. This chain's CDR3 is CATSARPGLTRPDTQYF. The CDR3 DNA reads TGTGCCACCAGTGCTCGCCCGGGACTAACGAGGCCAGATACGCAGTATTTT.

The chain joins TRBV24-1 to TRBJ2-2, with D uncertain. The CDR3 runs to 12 residues. Trimming cost V 7 bases and J 6 bases, with 8 bases left between them. Germline lookup yields CDR1 KGHDR and CDR2 SFDVKD. The chain's CDR3 is CATRASPGELFF. The CDR3, as DNA: TGTGCCACCAGGGCGAGTCCCGGGGAGCTGTTTTTT.

The chain has TRBV5-1 and TRBJ2-1, with D possibly being TRBD2 (6 bases). V was shortened by 5 bases and J by 0 bases, with 12 bases between the two germline ends. CDR1 and CDR2 from the germline V gene are SGHRS and YFSETQ. There are 15 residues in the CDR3. Here the CDR3 reads CASRAGDSSYNEQFF. CDR3 nucleotides: TGCGCCAGCAGGGCCGGGGACTCCTCCTACAATGAGCAGTTCTTC.

CDR3: CAWSVPGHNSPLHF. The CDR3 DNA reads TGTGCCTGGAGTGTCCCGGGACACAATTCACCCCTCCACTTT. The gene calls are TRBV30 and TRBJ1-6; TRBD1 might be the D (6 bases). The CDR3 covers 14 residues. V was pared by 0 bases and J by 7 bases, with 10 bases between. Per the germline V gene, CDR1 is GTSNPN and CDR2 is SVGIG (reference sequence).

This clonotype was seen more than once but under ten times. V is TRBV9 and J is TRBJ1-2; TRBD1 matches at 10 bases. The germline V gene has CDR1 SGDLS and CDR2 YYNGEE. This CDR3 has 15 residues. With V trimmed by 4 bases and J by 5 bases, 8 bases remained unmatched. The CDR3: CASSPRGQGTYGYTF. The CDR3 DNA follows: TGTGCCAGCAGCCCCCGGGGACAGGGGACGTATGGCTACACCTTC.

This clonotype has more than one count but fewer than ten. V is TRBV12-3 or TRBV12-4 and J is TRBJ1-3, with TRBD1 identical over 7 bases. V shed 8 bases and J 0 bases; nucleotides not matched to a gene: 7. The CDR3 loop spans 15 amino acids. The CDR3 protein is CASRQGLHSGNTIYF. The CDR3 DNA reads as TGTGCCAGCCGACAGGGACTGCACTCTGGAAACACCATATATTTT.

This chain uses TRBV6-1 with TRBJ2-1, with D unclear. This CDR3 region has 10 residues. Trimming stripped 7 bases from V and 7 bases from J, with 5 bases between. Per germline, CDR1 MNHNS and CDR2 SASEGT. The CDR3 DNA reads TGTGCCAGCACTTGGAATGAGCAGTTCTTC. It specifies CASTWNEQFF.